The source of this T cell receptor beta chain is a study of blood T cell repertoires in COVID-19. Turning to the study itself: Acute-phase and convalescent COVID-19 samples originated in the United States, Italy and Spain.

V lost 3 bases and J 5 bases, leaving 10 bases between the germline ends. The CDR3 sequence is 13 residues long. Some clones are missing from TCRdb's copy, which holds only in-frame ones; the method was immunoSEQ multiplex PCR. The sample consists of some 200,000 clones, about four fifths of them appearing once. V and J are TRBV12-3 or TRBV12-4 and TRBJ1-1; a weak D match, TRBD1 (6 bases). The receptor was derived from a woman in her thirties or forties with COVID-19, enrolled during active disease. Sequencing was done on a sample of peripheral blood. CDR3 in amino acids: CASSFKGGTEAFF. The DNA for the CDR3 is TGTGCCAGCAGTTTTAAAGGGGGTACTGAAGCTTTCTTT.